This is a list of T cell receptor beta chains from one sample in a study of cytomegalovirus exposure and HLA in healthy donors. Sequencing used immunoSEQ multiplex PCR; TCRdb keeps in-frame clones, though not all of them. The top ten hold roughly 1.2% of the sample, which has roughly 250,000 clones, roughly 86% seen once. Sequencing input: PBMCs. The receptors derive from a woman in her 30s in good health and CMV-seropositive. CDR3s include the opening cysteine and the closing phenylalanine or tryptophan. The D gene is left open where the match is weak. Part of the rows lack a size; the others show once, few, many or a class for expanded clones.

J gene	V gene	D gene	clone size	CDR3 DNA	CDR3 protein
TRBJ1-2	TRBV7-7	TRBD1	.	TGTGCTAGCAGCCCGATCCAGGGGGCCAACTATGGCTACACCTTC	CASSPIQGANYGYTF
TRBJ1-1	TRBV11-2	TRBD1	.	TGTGCCAGCAGCCCTATTCAGGGGGCCACTGAAGCTTTCTTT	CASSPIQGATEAFF
TRBJ2-1	TRBV11-2	.	once	TGTGCCAGCAGCCCGAGAAAGGACTTTTCCACCACCAATGAGCAGTTCTTC	CASSPRKDFSTTNEQFF
TRBJ2-7	TRBV5-1	TRBD1	.	TGCGCCAGCAGCTTGGCCTCGACAGGGGAGTTATACGAGCAGTACTTC	CASSLASTGELYEQYF
TRBJ2-2	TRBV27	.	.	TGTGCCAGCAGTTTAGGCCGGAGAGGCGGGGAGCTGTTTTTT	CASSLGRRGGELFF
TRBJ1-4	TRBV28	TRBD1	.	TGTGCCAGCAGTTTACCTGGGACAGAGGAAAAACTGTTTTTT	CASSLPGTEEKLFF
TRBJ1-1	TRBV29-1	TRBD1	.	TGCAGCGTATGGACAGGGGAGTCAGCTTTCTTT	CSVWTGESAFF
TRBJ2-3	TRBV28	TRBD2	.	TGTGCCAGCAGTTACCGGCGGGAGTCGAGCACAGATACGCAGTATTTT	CASSYRRESSTDTQYF
TRBJ1-3	TRBV5-6	TRBD1	.	TGTGCCAGCAGCTTAGGGACAGTCAGCTCTGGAAACACCATATATTTT	CASSLGTVSSGNTIYF
TRBJ2-7	TRBV29-1	.	.	TGCAGCGTTGCGGGACACAACTCCTACGAGCAGTACTTC	CSVAGHNSYEQYF
TRBJ2-3	TRBV7-2	.	.	TGTGCCAGCAGCTTGCACAGGGCGGATACGCAGTATTTT	CASSLHRADTQYF
TRBJ2-7	TRBV6-1	TRBD2	.	TGTGCCAGCAGGACCGGACTAGCGGGACCCTACGAGCAGTACTTC	CASRTGLAGPYEQYF
TRBJ2-5	TRBV5-6	TRBD2	.	TGTGCCAGCAGCTATAGCGGGAGGGCCCAAGAGACCCAGTACTTC	CASSYSGRAQETQYF
TRBJ2-5	TRBV7-8	TRBD2	.	TGTGCCAGCAGCCCGATTAGCGGGATAGGAGGGGAGACCCAGTACTTC	CASSPISGIGGETQYF
TRBJ2-7	TRBV19	TRBD2	.	TGTGCCAGTAGTATAGGAGCGGGAGGGCCCCCCTACGAGCAGTACTTC	CASSIGAGGPPYEQYF